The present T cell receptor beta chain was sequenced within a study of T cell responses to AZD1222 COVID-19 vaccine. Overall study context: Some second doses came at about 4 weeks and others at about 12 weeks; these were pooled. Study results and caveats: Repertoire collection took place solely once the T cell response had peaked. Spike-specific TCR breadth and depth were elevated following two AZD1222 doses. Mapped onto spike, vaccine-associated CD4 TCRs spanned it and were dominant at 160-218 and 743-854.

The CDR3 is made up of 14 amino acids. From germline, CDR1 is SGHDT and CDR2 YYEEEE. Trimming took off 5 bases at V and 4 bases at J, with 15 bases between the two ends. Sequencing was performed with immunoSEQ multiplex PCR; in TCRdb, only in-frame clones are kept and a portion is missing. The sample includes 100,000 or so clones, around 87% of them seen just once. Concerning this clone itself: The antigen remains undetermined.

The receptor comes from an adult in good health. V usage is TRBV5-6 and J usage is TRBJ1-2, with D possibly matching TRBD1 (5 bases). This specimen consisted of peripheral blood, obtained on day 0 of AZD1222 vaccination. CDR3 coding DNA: TGTGCCAGCAGTGCCCAGGGTCTGGTCTATGGCTACACCTTC. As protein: CASSAQGLVYGYTF.